This T cell receptor beta chain was identified in a study of tumor-infiltrating lymphocytes in primary liver carcinoma. About the research overall: Surgical resection was used to treat these primary liver carcinoma patients. Samples returned roughly 3.5 to 7.13 million productive TCRbeta reads each. Read depth did not differ significantly between tissue types.

The researchers produced TCR beta cDNA from around 500 ng total RNA with a constant-region primer. The TCR beta library was amplified through three nested multiplex PCR rounds in a modified ARM-PCR procedure. TRBV1-TRBV30 forward and Cbeta reverse primers drove the first two roughly 11-cycle rounds. Each CDR3 protein gets one entry after TCRdb re-called the multiplex PCR reads with MiXCR. The table shows about 300,000 distinct CDR3 sequences, with 50% to 70% occurring only once. As regards this clonotype: Its antigen remains unknown.

Blood RNA was derived from unsorted whole blood, and germline DNA was extracted too. Prior to the surgical procedure, roughly 4 milliliters of peripheral blood were collected. The CDR3 is made up of 16 amino acids. With 3 bases clipped from V and 2 bases from J, the junction kept 9 bases outside the gene matches. CDR1 and CDR2 from the germline V gene are SGHRS and YFSETQ. Study results and limitations: Researchers found tumor-adjacent and tumor-blood pairs overlapped less than tumor region pairs.

Source material: peripheral blood. The sequence was collected from a man aged 35-49 years with primary liver carcinoma and hepatitis B virus infection. The genes are TRBV5-1 and TRBJ2-3, with 7 bases that match TRBD2. The CDR3 nucleotides are TGCGCCAGCAGCTCGGGCGGGAGAGGATTCACAGATACGCAGTATTTT. It yields the protein CASSSGGRGFTDTQYF. Full variable domain (missing parts from reference TRBV5-1 and TRBJ2-3): KAGVTQTPRYLIKTRGQQVTLSCSPISGHRSVSWYQQTPGQGLQFLFEYFSETQRNKGNFPGRFSGRQFSNSRSEMNVSTLELGDSALYLCASSSGGRGFTDTQYFGPGTRLTVL.